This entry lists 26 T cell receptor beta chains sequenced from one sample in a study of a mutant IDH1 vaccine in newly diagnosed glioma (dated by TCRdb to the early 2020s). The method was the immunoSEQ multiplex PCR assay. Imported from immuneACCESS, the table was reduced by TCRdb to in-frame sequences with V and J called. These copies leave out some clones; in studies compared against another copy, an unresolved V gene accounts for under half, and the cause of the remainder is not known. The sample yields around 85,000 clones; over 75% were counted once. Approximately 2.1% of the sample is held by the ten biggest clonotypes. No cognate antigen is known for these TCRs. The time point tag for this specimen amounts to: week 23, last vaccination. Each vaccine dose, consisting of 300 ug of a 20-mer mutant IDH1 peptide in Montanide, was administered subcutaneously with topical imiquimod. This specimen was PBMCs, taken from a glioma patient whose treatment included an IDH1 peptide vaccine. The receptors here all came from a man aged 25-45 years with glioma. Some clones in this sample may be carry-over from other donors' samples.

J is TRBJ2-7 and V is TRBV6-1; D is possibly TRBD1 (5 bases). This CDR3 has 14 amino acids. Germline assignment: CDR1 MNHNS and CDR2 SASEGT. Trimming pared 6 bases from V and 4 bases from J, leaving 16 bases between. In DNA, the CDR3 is TGTGCCAGCAGCGAGCCGACAGAACTTTACGAGCAGTACTTC. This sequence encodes CASSEPTELYEQYF.

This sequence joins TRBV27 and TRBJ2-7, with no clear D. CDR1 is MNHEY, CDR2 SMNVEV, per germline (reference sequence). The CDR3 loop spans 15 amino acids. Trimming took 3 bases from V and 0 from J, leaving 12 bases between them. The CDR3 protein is CASSLHRDSSYEQYF. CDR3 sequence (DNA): TGTGCCAGCAGTTTGCACCGCGATAGCTCCTACGAGCAGTACTTC.

This chain's CDR3 is CASSQWSAEDEQFF. CDR3 coding DNA: TGCGCCAGCAGCCAATGGAGTGCGGAGGACGAGCAGTTCTTC. The chain couples TRBV4-1 to TRBJ2-1, with a weak D call TRBD2 (5 bases). The germline CDR1 and CDR2 sequences are MGHRA and YSYEKL. With 2 bases removed from V and 10 bases from J, the gap between germline ends came to 15 bases. The length of the CDR3 is 14 residues.

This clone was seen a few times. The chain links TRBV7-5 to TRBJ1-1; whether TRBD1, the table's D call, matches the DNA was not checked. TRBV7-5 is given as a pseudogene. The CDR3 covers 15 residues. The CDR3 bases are TGTGTCAGAAGCTCCCACAGGGGGCTAAGCACTGAAGCTTTCTTT. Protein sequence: CVRSSHRGLSTEAFF.

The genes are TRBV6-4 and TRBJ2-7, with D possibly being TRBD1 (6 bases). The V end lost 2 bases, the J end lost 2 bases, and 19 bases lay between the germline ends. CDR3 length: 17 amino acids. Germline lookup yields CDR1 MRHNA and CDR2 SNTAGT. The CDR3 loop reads CASSDRGDRTVAYEQYF. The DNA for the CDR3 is TGTGCCAGCAGTGACAGAGGGGATAGGACAGTAGCCTACGAGCAGTACTTC.

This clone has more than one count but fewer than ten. The CDR3 sequence is CATSGVGNEKLFF. DNA for the CDR3: TGTGCCACTTCCGGCGTGGGAAATGAAAAACTGTTTTTT. V gene TRBV6-1 combines with J gene TRBJ1-4; no clear D gene. This CDR3 spans 13 amino acids. CDR1 and CDR2 from the germline V gene are MNHNS and SASEGT. Between the trimmed V and J ends, which lost 10 bases and 5 bases, there was a span of 14 bases.

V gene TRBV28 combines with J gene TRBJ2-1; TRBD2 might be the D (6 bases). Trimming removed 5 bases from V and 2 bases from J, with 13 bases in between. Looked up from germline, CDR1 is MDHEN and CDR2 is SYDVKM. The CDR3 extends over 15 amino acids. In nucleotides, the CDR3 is TGTGCCAGCAGTATCCGCAGACTAGCCTACAATGAGCAGTTCTTC. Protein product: CASSIRRLAYNEQFF.

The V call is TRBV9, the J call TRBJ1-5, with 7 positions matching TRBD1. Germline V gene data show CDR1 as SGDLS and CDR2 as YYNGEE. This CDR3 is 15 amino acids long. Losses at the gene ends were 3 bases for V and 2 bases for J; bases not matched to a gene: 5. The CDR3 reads CASSAGGGGNQPQHF. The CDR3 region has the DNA TGTGCCAGCAGCGCAGGGGGTGGAGGCAATCAGCCCCAGCATTTT.

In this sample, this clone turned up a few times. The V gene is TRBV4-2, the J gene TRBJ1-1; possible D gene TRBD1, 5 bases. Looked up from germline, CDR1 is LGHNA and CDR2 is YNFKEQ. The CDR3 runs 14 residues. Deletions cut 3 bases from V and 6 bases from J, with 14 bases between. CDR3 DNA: TGTGCCAGCAGCCAGACTAGGGGCTTCGCTGAAGCTTTCTTT. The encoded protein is CASSQTRGFAEAFF.

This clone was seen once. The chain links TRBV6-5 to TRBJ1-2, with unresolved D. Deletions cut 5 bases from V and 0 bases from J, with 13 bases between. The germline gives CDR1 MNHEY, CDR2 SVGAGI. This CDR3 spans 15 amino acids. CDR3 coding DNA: TGTGCCAGCAGTCCTAACCCCGAGACTAACTATGGCTACACCTTC. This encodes CASSPNPETNYGYTF.

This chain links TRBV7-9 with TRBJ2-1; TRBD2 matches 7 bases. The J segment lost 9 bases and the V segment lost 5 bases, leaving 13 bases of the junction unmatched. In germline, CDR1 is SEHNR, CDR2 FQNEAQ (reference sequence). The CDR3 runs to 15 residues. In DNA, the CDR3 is TGTGCCAGCAGCCCCCAATTGGCGGGAGACGGTGAGCAGTTCTTC. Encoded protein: CASSPQLAGDGEQFF.

CDR3 in DNA: TGTGCCAGCAGTTACCTCGCTCGACAAGGCTACACCTTC. Residues: CASSYLARQGYTF. The chain combines TRBV6-6 with TRBJ1-2; the D is unclear. In germline, CDR1 is MNHNY, CDR2 SVGAGI (reference sequence). Between the trimmed V and J ends, which lost 2 bases and 8 bases, there was a span of 12 bases. CDR3 length: 13 amino acids.

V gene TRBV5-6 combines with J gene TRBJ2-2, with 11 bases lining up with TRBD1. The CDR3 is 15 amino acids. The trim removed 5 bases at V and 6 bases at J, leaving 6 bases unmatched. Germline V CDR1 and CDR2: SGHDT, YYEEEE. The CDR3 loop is CASRSRDRGSGELFF. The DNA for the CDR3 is TGTGCCAGCAGATCCCGGGACAGGGGGTCCGGGGAGCTGTTTTTT.

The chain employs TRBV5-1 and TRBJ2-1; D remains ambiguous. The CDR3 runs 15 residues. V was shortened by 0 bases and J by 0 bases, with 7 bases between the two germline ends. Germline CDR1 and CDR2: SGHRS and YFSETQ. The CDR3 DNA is TGCGCCAGCAGCTTGGTCCGTAACTCCTACAATGAGCAGTTCTTC. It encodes CASSLVRNSYNEQFF.

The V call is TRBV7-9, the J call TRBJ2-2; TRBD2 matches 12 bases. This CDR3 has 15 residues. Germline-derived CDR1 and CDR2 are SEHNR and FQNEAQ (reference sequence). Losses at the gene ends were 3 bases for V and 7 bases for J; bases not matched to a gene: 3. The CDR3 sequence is CASSLTSGSIGELFF. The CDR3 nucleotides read TGTGCCAGCAGCTTGACTAGCGGGAGTATCGGGGAGCTGTTTTTT.

CDR3: CASSLKGPGELFF. In nucleotides, the CDR3 is TGTGCCAGCAGCTTAAAGGGCCCTGGGGAGCTGTTTTTT. The chain is built from TRBV7-3 and TRBJ2-2; the D is unclear. Per germline, CDR1 SGHTA and CDR2 FQGTGA. The CDR3 length is 13 residues. The V and J ends lost 1 base and 8 bases respectively, with 8 bases between them.

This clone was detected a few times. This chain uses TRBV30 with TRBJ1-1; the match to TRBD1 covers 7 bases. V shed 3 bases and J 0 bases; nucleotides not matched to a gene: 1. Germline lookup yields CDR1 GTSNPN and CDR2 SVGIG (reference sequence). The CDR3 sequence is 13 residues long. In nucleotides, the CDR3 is TGTGCCTGGAGGACAGGGCTGAACACTGAAGCTTTCTTT. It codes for CAWRTGLNTEAFF.

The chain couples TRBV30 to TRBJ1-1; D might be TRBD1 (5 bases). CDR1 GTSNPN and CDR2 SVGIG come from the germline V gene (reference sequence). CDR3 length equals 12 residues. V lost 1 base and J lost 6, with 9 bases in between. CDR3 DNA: TGTGCCTGGAGTGGGAGGGGCCCTGAAGCTTTCTTT. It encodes CAWSGRGPEAFF. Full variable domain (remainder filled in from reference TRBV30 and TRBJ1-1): SQTIHQWPATLVQPVGSPLSLECTVEGTSNPNLYWYRQAAGRGLQLLFYSVGIGQISSEVPQNLSASRPQDRQFILSSKKLLLSDSGFYLCAWSGRGPEAFFGQGTRLTVV.

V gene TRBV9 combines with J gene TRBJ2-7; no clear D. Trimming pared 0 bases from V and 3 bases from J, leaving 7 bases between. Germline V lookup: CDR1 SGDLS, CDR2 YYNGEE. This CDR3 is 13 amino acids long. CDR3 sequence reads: CASSVVPGYEQYF. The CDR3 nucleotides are TGTGCCAGCAGCGTAGTGCCGGGCTACGAGCAGTACTTC.

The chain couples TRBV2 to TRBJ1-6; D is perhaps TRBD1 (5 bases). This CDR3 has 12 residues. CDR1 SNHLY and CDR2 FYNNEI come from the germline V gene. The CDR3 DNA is TGTGCGGGAAATGGGGGTAGGTCACCCCTCCACTTT. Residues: CAGNGGRSPLHF.

This CDR3 is CASSEWGPGEQYF. The CDR3 DNA follows: TGTGCCAGCAGTGAATGGGGACCCGGGGAGCAGTACTTC. This chain joins TRBV6-1 and TRBJ2-7; D tentatively fits TRBD1 or TRBD2 (5 bases each). Trimming removed 2 bases at V and 7 bases at J, with 12 bases between. CDR3 length equals 13 residues. CDR1 and CDR2 (germline): MNHNS, SASEGT.

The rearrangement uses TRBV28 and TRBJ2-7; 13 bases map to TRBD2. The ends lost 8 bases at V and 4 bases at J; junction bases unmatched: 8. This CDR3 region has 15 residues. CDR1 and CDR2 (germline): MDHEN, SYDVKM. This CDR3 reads CASCGLAGDRYEQYF. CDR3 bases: TGTGCCAGCTGCGGACTAGCGGGAGACCGGTACGAGCAGTACTTC.

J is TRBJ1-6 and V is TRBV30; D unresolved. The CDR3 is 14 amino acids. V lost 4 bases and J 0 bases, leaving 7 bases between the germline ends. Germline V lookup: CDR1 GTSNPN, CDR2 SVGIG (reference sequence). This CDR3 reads CAWMRSSYNSPLHF. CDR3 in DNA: TGTGCCTGGATGAGGAGCTCCTATAATTCACCCCTCCACTTT.

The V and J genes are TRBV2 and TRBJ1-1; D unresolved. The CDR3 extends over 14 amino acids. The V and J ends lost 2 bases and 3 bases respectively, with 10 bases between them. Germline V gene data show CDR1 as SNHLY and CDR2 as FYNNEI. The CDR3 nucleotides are TGTGCCAGCAGTGAAAAGAGCTTTTACACTGAAGCTTTCTTT. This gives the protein CASSEKSFYTEAFF.

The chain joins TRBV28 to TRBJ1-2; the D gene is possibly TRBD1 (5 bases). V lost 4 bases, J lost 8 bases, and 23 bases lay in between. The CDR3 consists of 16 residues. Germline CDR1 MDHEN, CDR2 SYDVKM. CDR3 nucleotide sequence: TGTGCCAGCAGTTCCCTCGCAGCCAGCCTCGGGGGAGGCTACACCTTC. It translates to CASSSLAASLGGGYTF.

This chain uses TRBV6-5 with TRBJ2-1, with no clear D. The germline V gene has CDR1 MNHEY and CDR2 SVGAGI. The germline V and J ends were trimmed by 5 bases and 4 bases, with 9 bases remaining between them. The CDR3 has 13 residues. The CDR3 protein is CASSTRPYNEQFF. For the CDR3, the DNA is TGTGCCAGCAGTACCCGGCCTTACAATGAGCAGTTCTTC.